This T cell receptor (beta chain) derives from a study of Ad26.COV2.S vaccination and SARS-CoV-2 variants. Study-wide context: Donor allocation was to the COV1001 Ad26.COV2.S trial arm. Study findings and constraints: Analyses that measured TCR breadth and depth may have underestimated total T cell responses. Substantial post-vaccination breadth of spike-specific CD8+ and CD4+ T cell responses was reported.

Treatment defined: around 19 received Ad26.COV2.S at low or high dose, single or two shots; 5 received placebo; per-sample allocation not given. Sampling took place 63 days after the first vaccine or placebo injection. An Ad26 vector that expressed Wuhan-strain SARS-CoV-2 spike constituted the vaccine. Repertoires were generated with immunoSEQ multiplex PCR, while TCRdb's copy carries only in-frame clones and drops some. Of some 350,000 clones in the sample, under 90% were seen once. Worth noting for this clone: No antigen is known for it.

This CDR3 region has 14 residues. The source is a person aged 18-60 years who received the Ad26.COV2.S COVID-19 vaccine or a placebo. The rearrangement uses TRBV21-1 and TRBJ2-5; the table names TRBD1, a call not compared with the DNA. TRBV21-1 corresponds to a pseudogene. The sample here was peripheral blood, taken in a trial of Ad26.COV2.S vaccine versus placebo. The CDR3 here is CASRHQKNQETQYF. CDR3 nucleotide sequence: TGTGCCAGCAGACACCAAAAGAACCAAGAGACCCAGTACTTC.